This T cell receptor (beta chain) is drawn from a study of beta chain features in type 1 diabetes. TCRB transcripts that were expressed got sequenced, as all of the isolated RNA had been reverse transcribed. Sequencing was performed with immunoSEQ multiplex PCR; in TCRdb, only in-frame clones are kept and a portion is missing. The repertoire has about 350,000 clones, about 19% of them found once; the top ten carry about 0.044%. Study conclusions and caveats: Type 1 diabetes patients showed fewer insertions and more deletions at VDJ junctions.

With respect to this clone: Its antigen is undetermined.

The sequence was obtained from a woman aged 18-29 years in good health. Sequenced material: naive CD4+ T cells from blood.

As DNA, the CDR3 is TGTGCCAGCAGCACCCGAGCGGGCTATACGCAGTATTTT. Its translation: CASSTRAGYTQYF. V usage is TRBV9 and J usage is TRBJ2-3; TRBD2 might be the D (6 bases). The V and J ends lost 4 bases and 7 bases respectively, with 13 bases between them. CDR1 is SGDLS, CDR2 YYNGEE, per germline. This CDR3 comprises 13 residues.